These T cell receptor beta chains were read from a single sample in a study of cytotoxic CD8 clonotypes in ibrutinib-treated CLL. Generated by immunoSEQ multiplex PCR, the TCRdb table keeps only in-frame clones and is missing some. Altogether some 140,000 clones are present, less than 95% being singletons, with the ten largest covering 9.5% to 14%. The sample here was PBMCs, taken after 12 months of ibrutinib treatment. These receptors originate from a human donor with chronic lymphocytic leukemia. CDR3s include the opening cysteine and the closing phenylalanine or tryptophan. A D gene is named only where the DNA matches it firmly. Where a row states a size, it is once, few, many or the class of an expanded clone; other rows omit it.

J gene: TRBJ2-1; clone size: .; D gene: TRBD1; V gene: TRBV6-5; CDR3 DNA: TGTGCCAGCAGTCTACAGGGGAATGAGCAGTTCTTC; CDR3 protein: CASSLQGNEQFF
J gene: TRBJ2-1; clone size: .; D gene: .; V gene: TRBV6-6; CDR3 DNA: TGTGCCAGCAGTTACTCGTCTAGAGAGCCCTACAATGAGCAGTTCTTC; CDR3 protein: CASSYSSREPYNEQFF
J gene: TRBJ2-5; clone size: .; D gene: .; V gene: TRBV18; CDR3 DNA: TGTGCCAGCTCACTCGAAGGAGAGACCCAGTACTTC; CDR3 protein: CASSLEGETQYF
J gene: TRBJ1-2; clone size: .; D gene: TRBD1; V gene: TRBV10-3; CDR3 DNA: TGTGCCAGCCTGGGACAGGGGGTTACTAACTATGGCTACACCTTC; CDR3 protein: CASLGQGVTNYGYTF
J gene: TRBJ2-6; clone size: .; D gene: TRBD1; V gene: TRBV7-3; CDR3 DNA: TGTGCCAGCAGTTTGACAGGGACTGGGGCCAACGTCCTGACTTTC; CDR3 protein: CASSLTGTGANVLTF
J gene: TRBJ2-1; clone size: .; D gene: TRBD2; V gene: TRBV9; CDR3 DNA: TGTGCCAGCACCCCAAGACTAGCGGGAGGGCCCAATGAGCAGTTCTTC; CDR3 protein: CASTPRLAGGPNEQFF
J gene: TRBJ2-3; clone size: .; D gene: .; V gene: TRBV27; CDR3 DNA: TGTGCCAGCATTCTACAACCCCGGGACCAACGCACAGATACGCAGTATTTT; CDR3 protein: CASILQPRDQRTDTQYF
J gene: TRBJ2-7; clone size: .; D gene: .; V gene: TRBV7-3; CDR3 DNA: TGTGCCAGCAGCTTTGGGGGAGCTGGCGAGCAGTACTTC; CDR3 protein: CASSFGGAGEQYF
J gene: TRBJ2-2; clone size: .; D gene: .; V gene: TRBV18; CDR3 DNA: TGTGCCAGCTCGCCAGCGGCCACCGGGGAGCTGTTTTTT; CDR3 protein: CASSPAATGELFF
J gene: TRBJ1-1; clone size: .; D gene: .; V gene: TRBV29-1; CDR3 DNA: TGCAGCGTTGAAGATCTATGGGGCCCTGAAGCTTTCTTT; CDR3 protein: CSVEDLWGPEAFF
J gene: TRBJ2-7; clone size: .; D gene: .; V gene: TRBV4-3; CDR3 DNA: TGCGCCAGCAGCCAAGAACGGAGGGAGTTTCACGAGCAGTACTTC; CDR3 protein: CASSQERREFHEQYF
J gene: TRBJ2-6; clone size: .; D gene: TRBD1; V gene: TRBV5-1; CDR3 DNA: TGCGCCAGCAGCTCAAACAGGGGCCAGGCCAACGTCCTGACTTTC; CDR3 protein: CASSSNRGQANVLTF
J gene: TRBJ2-7; clone size: .; D gene: TRBD1; V gene: TRBV27; CDR3 DNA: TGTGCCAGCAGTTTCGGACAGGGAAGGTACGAGCAGTACTTC; CDR3 protein: CASSFGQGRYEQYF
J gene: TRBJ2-7; clone size: .; D gene: .; V gene: TRBV5-8; CDR3 DNA: TGTGCCAGCAGCCGAGGGACTCTTCTCGAGCAGTACTTC; CDR3 protein: CASSRGTLLEQYF
J gene: TRBJ2-1; clone size: .; D gene: TRBD1; V gene: TRBV6-6; CDR3 DNA: TGTGCCAGCAGGAGACAGGGTGGTGAGCAGTTCTTC; CDR3 protein: CASRRQGGEQFF
J gene: TRBJ2-7; clone size: .; D gene: .; V gene: TRBV28; CDR3 DNA: TGTGCCAGCAGTTTGACAGAATACGAGCAGTACTTC; CDR3 protein: CASSLTEYEQYF
J gene: TRBJ2-7; clone size: .; D gene: .; V gene: TRBV10-1; CDR3 DNA: TGCGCCAGCAGTGAGCGGGCCGCCTACGAGCAGTACTTC; CDR3 protein: CASSERAAYEQYF
J gene: TRBJ2-7; clone size: .; D gene: .; V gene: TRBV28; CDR3 DNA: TGTGCCAGCAGCCACCCGCGCCCGCCCTACGAGCAGTACTTC; CDR3 protein: CASSHPRPPYEQYF
J gene: TRBJ2-5; clone size: .; D gene: .; V gene: TRBV5-6; CDR3 DNA: TGTGCCAGCAGCTTGGTAGAGGTAGAGACCCAGTACTTC; CDR3 protein: CASSLVEVETQYF
J gene: TRBJ1-5; clone size: .; D gene: .; V gene: TRBV7-8; CDR3 DNA: TGTGCCAGCAGCCCACAGACCCGACGACAGGTACCTAATCAGCCCCAGCATTTT; CDR3 protein: CASSPQTRRQVPNQPQHF
J gene: TRBJ2-1; clone size: .; D gene: .; V gene: TRBV29-1; CDR3 DNA: TGCAGCGTTGGATCAGAGGGCGGGACGCATGAGCAGTTCTTC; CDR3 protein: CSVGSEGGTHEQFF
J gene: TRBJ2-5; clone size: .; D gene: TRBD1; V gene: TRBV12-5; CDR3 DNA: TGTGCTAGTGGCCCCGACAGGGTTTGGGAGACCCAGTACTTC; CDR3 protein: CASGPDRVWETQYF
J gene: TRBJ2-3; clone size: .; D gene: TRBD2; V gene: TRBV7-2; CDR3 DNA: TGTGCCAGCAGCTTAGAGGCTAGCGGAACCCCCACAGATACGCAGTATTTT; CDR3 protein: CASSLEASGTPTDTQYF
J gene: TRBJ2-7; clone size: .; D gene: TRBD1; V gene: TRBV11-2; CDR3 DNA: TGTGCCAGCAGCTCCCACTCAGGACAGGGGATCGTCGAGCAGTACTTC; CDR3 protein: CASSSHSGQGIVEQYF
J gene: TRBJ2-5; clone size: .; D gene: TRBD1; V gene: TRBV4-1; CDR3 DNA: TGCGCCAGCAGCCAAGCGGACAGGCCGGAGACCCAGTACTTC; CDR3 protein: CASSQADRPETQYF
J gene: TRBJ1-4; clone size: .; D gene: .; V gene: TRBV28; CDR3 DNA: TGTGCCAGCAGTTTTTCGGGGGAGGAACTGTTTTTT; CDR3 protein: CASSFSGEELFF
J gene: TRBJ2-2; clone size: .; D gene: TRBD2; V gene: TRBV15; CDR3 DNA: TGTGCCACCAGCGAACCGGCCTGGGGGGGGACCGGGGAGCTGTTTTTT; CDR3 protein: CATSEPAWGGTGELFF
J gene: TRBJ2-3; clone size: .; D gene: TRBD2; V gene: TRBV18; CDR3 DNA: TGTGCCAGCTCACGTAGCGGGATATGGGATACGCAGTATTTT; CDR3 protein: CASSRSGIWDTQYF
J gene: TRBJ2-7; clone size: .; D gene: .; V gene: TRBV27; CDR3 DNA: TGTGCCAGAACAGGACAGCAGTACTTC; CDR3 protein: CARTGQQYF
J gene: TRBJ1-1; clone size: .; D gene: .; V gene: TRBV27; CDR3 DNA: TGTGCCAGCACCATTCAGGGAGGCACTGAAGCTTTCTTT; CDR3 protein: CASTIQGGTEAFF
J gene: TRBJ2-1; clone size: once; D gene: TRBD2; V gene: TRBV19; CDR3 DNA: TGTGCCAGTAAGGTTAGCGGGAGAGGGGTTTACAATGAGCAGTTCTTC; CDR3 protein: CASKVSGRGVYNEQFF
J gene: TRBJ1-4; clone size: .; D gene: TRBD1; V gene: TRBV28; CDR3 DNA: TGTGCCAGCAGACAGGGGGGGACAACTAATGAAAAACTGTTTTTT; CDR3 protein: CASRQGGTTNEKLFF